Described below is a single T cell receptor beta chain sequence and its context. The target antigen is unknown. TCRdb re-called the reads with MiXCR, one entry per CDR3 protein. The repertoire has 160,000 or so distinct CDR3 sequences, roughly a quarter of them found once; the top ten carry approximately 11%. These data come from a study of T cell repertoires in cytomegalovirus infection. Looking at the study overall: An indication of both CMV infection and matching HLA type came from public TCR beta signatures.

Study results and limitations: What dominated the ex vivo response were HLA-C-restricted CMV-specific TCR beta clonotypes. Based on cumulative public TCR beta family frequency, carriers of CMV plus the relevant HLA were identified.

The CDR3 is 16 amino acids. V trimming: 9 bases; J trimming: 0 bases; junction bases outside the gene matches: 6. Looked up from germline, CDR1 is LNHDA and CDR2 is SQIVND (reference sequence). The sequencing input was PBMCs. The origin of this receptor is a human donor in good health (CMV status not recorded). Some clones in this sample may be carry-over from other donors' samples. This chain uses TRBV19 with TRBJ2-6, with TRBD1 matching over 9 bases. CDR3 sequence (DNA): TGTGCCAGCCGGACAGGGGTCAGCTCTGGGGCCAACGTCCTGACTTTC. Protein: CASRTGVSSGANVLTF.